This T cell receptor (beta chain) emerged from a study of blood T cell repertoires in COVID-19. Whole-study context: Samples taken during acute and convalescent COVID-19 were collected in the United States, Italy and Spain. Sources were T cells, B-cell-depleted T cells, or PBMCs; the material itself was cDNA or gDNA.

CDR1 and CDR2 (germline): LNHDA, SQIVND (reference sequence). CDR3 length: 14 residues. V lost 7 bases and J 4 bases, leaving 14 bases between the germline ends. Original processing notes: Reference gene primers were amplified, and this amplification served to estimate nucleated cell counts. TCRdb keeps only in-frame clones here, not all; method: immunoSEQ multiplex PCR. The V and J calls and clone size are taken from that table; D and trimming were inferred from the DNA. Of under 300,000 clones in the sample, around 86% were seen once. Source material: peripheral blood. This receptor was taken from an elderly man with acute or convalescent COVID-19. The chain combines TRBV19 with TRBJ1-5, with D perhaps matching TRBD1 (6 bases). The CDR3 region has the DNA TGTGCCAGTATGCTTGTCACAGGGAATCAGCCCCAGCATTTT. This translates into CASMLVTGNQPQHF.